This T cell receptor (delta chain) appears in the sequencing data of a study of gamma-delta chains in newborns, infants, children. This clone was recorded a few times. With 3 bases clipped from V and 0 bases from J, the junction kept 25 bases outside the gene matches. This CDR3 is 22 amino acids long. Germline V CDR1 and CDR2: TSWWSYY, QGS. With CATT, TCRdb re-called clones from the reads. The sample includes approximately 5,000 delta-chain clones, about 4.8% seen only once; the top ten take 5% to 7%. The chain recombines TRDV1 with TRDJ1, with TRDD3 matching over 7 bases. This receptor was identified in a child who was a newborn, infant or young child, either healthy, febrile or measles-vaccinated (not recorded which). The sequencing sample was made of blood. CDR3 amino acids: CALGDLRGGIRPPYRHTDKLIF. In nucleotides, the CDR3 is TGTGCTCTTGGGGATTTAAGGGGGGGGATTCGACCTCCGTACCGCCACACCGATAAACTCATCTTT.